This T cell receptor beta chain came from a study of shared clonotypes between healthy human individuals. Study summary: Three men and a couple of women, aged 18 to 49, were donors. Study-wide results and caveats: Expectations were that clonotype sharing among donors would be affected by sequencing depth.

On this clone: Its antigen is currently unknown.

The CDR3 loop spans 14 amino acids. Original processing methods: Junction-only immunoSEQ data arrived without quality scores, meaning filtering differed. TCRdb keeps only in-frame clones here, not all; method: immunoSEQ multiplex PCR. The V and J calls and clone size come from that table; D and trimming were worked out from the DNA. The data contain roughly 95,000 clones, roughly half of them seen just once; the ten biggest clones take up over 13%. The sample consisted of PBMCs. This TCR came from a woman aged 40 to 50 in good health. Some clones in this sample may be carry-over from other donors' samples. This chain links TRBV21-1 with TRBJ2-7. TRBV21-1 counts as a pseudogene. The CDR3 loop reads CASSKDPMTYEQYF. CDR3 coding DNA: TGTGCCAGCAGCAAAGATCCCATGACCTACGAGCAGTACTTC.